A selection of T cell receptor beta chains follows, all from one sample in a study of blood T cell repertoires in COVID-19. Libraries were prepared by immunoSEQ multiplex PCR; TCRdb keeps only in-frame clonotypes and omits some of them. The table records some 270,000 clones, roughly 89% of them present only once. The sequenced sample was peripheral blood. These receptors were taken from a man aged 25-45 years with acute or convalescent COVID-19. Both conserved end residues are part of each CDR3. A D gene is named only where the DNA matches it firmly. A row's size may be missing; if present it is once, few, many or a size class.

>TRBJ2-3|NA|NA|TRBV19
CASSIRLPAIEGSSTDTQYF
TGTGCCAGTAGTATTCGTCTGCCCGCAATCGAGGGCTCAAGCACAGATACGCAGTATTTT
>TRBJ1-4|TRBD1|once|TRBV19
CASSISGQVAEKLFF
TGTGCCAGTAGTATTAGTGGACAGGTTGCTGAAAAACTGTTTTTT
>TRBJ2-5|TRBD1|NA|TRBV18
CASSGRQGETQYF
TGTGCCAGCTCAGGAAGACAGGGGGAGACCCAGTACTTC
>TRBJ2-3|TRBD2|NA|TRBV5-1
CASSSGTSGAPNLDTQYF
TGCGCCAGCAGCTCGGGGACTAGCGGGGCACCGAATTTAGATACGCAGTATTTT
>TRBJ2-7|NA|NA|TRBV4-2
CASSRSGSESYEQYF
TGTGCCAGCAGCCGAAGCGGTAGCGAGAGCTACGAGCAGTACTTC
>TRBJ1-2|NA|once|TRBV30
CAWSVYRANYGYTF
TGTGCCTGGAGTGTTTACAGGGCTAACTATGGCTACACCTTC
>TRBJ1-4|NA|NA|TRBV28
CASTPGATNEKLFF
TGTGCCAGCACCCCCGGAGCAACTAATGAAAAACTGTTTTTT
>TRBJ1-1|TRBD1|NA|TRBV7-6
CASSRRQGLTEAFF
TGTGCCAGCAGCCGCCGACAGGGACTCACTGAAGCTTTCTTT
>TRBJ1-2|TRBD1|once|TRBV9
CASSADRGINYGYTF
TGTGCCAGCAGCGCGGACAGGGGTATAAACTATGGCTACACCTTC
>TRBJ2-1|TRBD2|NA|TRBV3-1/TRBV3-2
CASSQPLAGGRYNEQFF
TGTGCCAGCAGCCAACCATTAGCGGGAGGGAGGTACAATGAGCAGTTCTTC
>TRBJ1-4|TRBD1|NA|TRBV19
CASSIRGDEKLFF
TGTGCCAGTAGTATCAGGGGGGATGAAAAACTGTTTTTT
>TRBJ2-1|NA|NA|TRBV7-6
CASSSPYGRDYNEQFF
TGTGCCAGCAGCTCTCCCTACGGACGGGACTACAATGAGCAGTTCTTC
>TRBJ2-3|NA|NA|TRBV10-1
CASSESAGGTDTQYF
TGCGCCAGCAGTGAGTCAGCGGGCGGGACAGATACGCAGTATTTT
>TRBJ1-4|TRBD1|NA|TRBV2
CASSPGQRNEKLFF
TGTGCCAGCAGCCCGGGACAGAGGAATGAAAAACTGTTTTTT
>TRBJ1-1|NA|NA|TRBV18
CASSPSRGTEAFF
TGTGCCAGCTCACCGTCCCGGGGCACTGAAGCTTTCTTT
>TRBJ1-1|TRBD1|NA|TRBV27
CASSSGQGSSEAFF
TGTGCCAGCAGTTCTGGACAGGGGAGTTCAGAAGCTTTCTTT
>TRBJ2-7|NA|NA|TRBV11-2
CASSTGGLREQYF
TGTGCCAGCAGTACGGGGGGCTTGAGGGAGCAGTACTTC
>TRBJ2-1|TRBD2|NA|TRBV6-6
CASSLVEAPSGAYNEQFF
TGTGCCAGCAGTCTCGTCGAAGCCCCTAGCGGAGCTTACAATGAGCAGTTCTTC
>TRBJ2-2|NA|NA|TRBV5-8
CASSLGQLNTGELFF
TGTGCCAGCAGCTTGGGACAGCTGAACACCGGGGAGCTGTTTTTT
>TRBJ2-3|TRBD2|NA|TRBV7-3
CASSRGGRTDTQYF
TGTGCCAGCAGCCGGGGGGGCCGCACAGATACGCAGTATTTT
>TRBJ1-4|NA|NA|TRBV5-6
CASSSRASEHF
TGTGCCAGCAGCTCGCGGGCCTCTGAGCATTTT
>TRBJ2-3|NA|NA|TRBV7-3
CASSSQGRPDTQYF
TGTGCCAGCAGCTCGCAGGGGCGCCCAGATACGCAGTATTTT
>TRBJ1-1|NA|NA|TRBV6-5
CASRGEGFPEAFF
TGTGCCAGCAGGGGGGAGGGATTCCCTGAAGCTTTCTTT
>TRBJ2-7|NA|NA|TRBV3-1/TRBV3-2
CASSPQGGLPLEEQYF
TGTGCCAGCAGCCCCCAAGGAGGGTTGCCTCTCGAAGAGCAGTACTTC
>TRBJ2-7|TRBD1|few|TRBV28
CASKYRDRNYEQYF
TGTGCCAGCAAATACCGGGACAGGAACTACGAGCAGTACTTC
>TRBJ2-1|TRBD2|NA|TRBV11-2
CASSSGRAFSEQFF
TGTGCCAGCAGTAGCGGGAGGGCCTTCAGTGAGCAGTTCTTC
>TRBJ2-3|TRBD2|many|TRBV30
CAWSGLADTDTQYF
TGTGCCTGGAGTGGACTAGCGGACACAGATACGCAGTATTTT
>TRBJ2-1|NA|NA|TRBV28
CASSSPGSGSYNEQFF
TGTGCCAGCAGTTCCCCTGGCAGCGGAAGTTACAATGAGCAGTTCTTC
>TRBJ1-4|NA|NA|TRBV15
CATSRDLTGDEKLFF
TGTGCCACCAGCAGAGATCTGACGGGAGATGAAAAACTGTTTTTT
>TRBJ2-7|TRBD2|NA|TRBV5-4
CASSGASGLHEQYF
TGTGCCAGCAGCGGCGCTAGCGGCTTACACGAGCAGTACTTC
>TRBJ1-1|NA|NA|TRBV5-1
CASSLDNRGGEAFF
TGCGCCAGCAGCTTGGACAACCGAGGGGGGGAGGCTTTCTTT
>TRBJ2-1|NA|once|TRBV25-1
CASSETLGGGNEQFF
TGTGCCAGCAGTGAAACCCTTGGGGGAGGAAATGAGCAGTTCTTC
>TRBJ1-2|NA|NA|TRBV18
CASSPSRSDYGYTF
TGTGCCAGCTCACCCTCACGTTCGGACTATGGCTACACCTTC
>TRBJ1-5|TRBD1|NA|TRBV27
CASSMTGVGQPQHF
TGTGCCAGCAGTATGACAGGGGTCGGCCAGCCCCAGCATTTT
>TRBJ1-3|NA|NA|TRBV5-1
CASRTMGASGNTIYF
TGCGCCAGCAGAACGATGGGAGCCTCTGGAAACACCATATATTTT
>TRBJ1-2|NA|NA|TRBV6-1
CASSEVGRERHYGYTF
TGTGCCAGCAGTGAAGTAGGGAGGGAACGGCACTATGGCTACACCTTC
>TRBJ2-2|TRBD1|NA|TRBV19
CASSPADRDTGELFF
TGTGCCAGTAGCCCAGCGGACAGGGACACCGGGGAGCTGTTTTTT
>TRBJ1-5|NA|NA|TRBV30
CAWSVRGSQPQHF
TGTGCCTGGAGTGTAAGGGGGAGTCAGCCCCAGCATTTT
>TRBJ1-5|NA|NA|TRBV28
CASTPGRVTQPQHF
TGTGCCAGCACCCCCGGCAGGGTTACTCAGCCCCAGCATTTT
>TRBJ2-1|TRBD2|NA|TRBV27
CASSLSGPPGNEQFF
TGTGCCAGCAGTCTTAGCGGGCCCCCGGGCAATGAGCAGTTCTTC
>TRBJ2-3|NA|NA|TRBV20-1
CSASIQEYTDTQYF
TGCAGTGCTAGTATCCAGGAATACACAGATACGCAGTATTTT
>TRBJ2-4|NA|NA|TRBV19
CASSISGTGSGGIQYF
TGTGCCAGTAGTATTTCCGGGACAGGGAGCGGGGGCATTCAGTACTTC